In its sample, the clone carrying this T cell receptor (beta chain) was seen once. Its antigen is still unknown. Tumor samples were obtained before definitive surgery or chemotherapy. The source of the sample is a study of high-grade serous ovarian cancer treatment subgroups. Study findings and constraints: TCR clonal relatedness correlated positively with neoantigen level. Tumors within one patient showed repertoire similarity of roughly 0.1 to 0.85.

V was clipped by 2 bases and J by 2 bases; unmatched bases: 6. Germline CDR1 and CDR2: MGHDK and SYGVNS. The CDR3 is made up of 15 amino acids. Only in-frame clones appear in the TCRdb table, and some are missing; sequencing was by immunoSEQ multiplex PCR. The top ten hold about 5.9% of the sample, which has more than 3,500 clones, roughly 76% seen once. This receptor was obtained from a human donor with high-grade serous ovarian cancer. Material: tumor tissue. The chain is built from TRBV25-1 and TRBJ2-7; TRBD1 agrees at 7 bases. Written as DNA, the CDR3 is TGTGCCAGCAGTGAACTAAAGGGGGCTACCTACGAGCAGTACTTC. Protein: CASSELKGATYEQYF.